Following are 27 T cell receptor beta chains from one sample sequenced in a study of human T cells and chemical hapten exposure. One entry per CDR3 protein results from TCRdb running MiXCR on the RACE reads. Here the sample spans under 200,000 distinct CDR3 sequences, around 30% being singletons. Time point of the sample: pre-sensitization, week 0. Treatment in this sample: therapeutic diphenylcyclopropenone sensitization with weekly scalp DPC. The source was whole blood, collected in connection with sensitization to the hapten diphenylcyclopropenone (DPC). These receptors were taken from a woman aged 30 to 39 with alopecia areata. Some clones in this sample may be carry-over from other donors' samples.

This chain joins TRBV18 and TRBJ1-1, with 8 bases identical to TRBD1. Trimming took 4 bases from V and 3 from J; bases not matched to a gene: 4. The CDR3 is 14 residues long. CDR1 is KGHSH and CDR2 is LQKENI in the germline V gene. This CDR3 reads CASSRKDRDTEAFF. In DNA form, the CDR3 reads TGTGCCAGCTCACGGAAGGACAGGGACACTGAAGCTTTCTTT.

This clonotype was detected ten times or more. The gene calls are TRBV28 and TRBJ2-4; 7 bases align to TRBD1. Germline V CDR1 and CDR2: MDHEN, SYDVKM. This CDR3 region has 14 residues. V lost 5 bases and J lost 7; bases outside the gene matches: 8. CDR3 in DNA: TGTGCCAGCAGTAGACGGACAGGTTTGAACATTCAGTACTTC. Encoded protein: CASSRRTGLNIQYF.

The V gene is TRBV28, the J gene TRBJ1-6; 7 bases align to TRBD1. CDR1 is MDHEN, CDR2 SYDVKM, per germline. Losses at the gene ends were 4 bases for V and 2 bases for J; bases not matched to a gene: 5. The CDR3 contains 16 residues. This CDR3 is CASSSLTGAYNSPLHF. The DNA for the CDR3 is TGTGCCAGCAGTTCCCTTACAGGGGCCTATAATTCACCCCTCCACTTT.

The chain combines TRBV6-2 or TRBV6-3 with TRBJ2-2; 7 bases agree with TRBD1. Germline V CDR1 and CDR2: MNHEY, SVGEGT. This CDR3 has 14 residues. V dropped 6 bases and J dropped 4; count of bases not matched to a gene: 5. Here the CDR3 reads CASRPGQITGELFF. The CDR3 bases are TGTGCCAGCAGACCGGGACAGATCACCGGGGAGCTGTTTTTT.

The rearrangement links TRBV5-4 to TRBJ2-7, with 12 bases identical to TRBD1. The J segment lost 5 bases and the V segment lost 1 base, leaving 4 bases of the junction unmatched. Germline V lookup: CDR1 SGHNT, CDR2 YYREEE (reference sequence). This CDR3 region has 15 residues. In nucleotides, the CDR3 is TGTGCCAGCAGCTTGCCGGGACAGGGGGCCCACGAGCAGTACTTC. Amino acid sequence: CASSLPGQGAHEQYF.

V usage is TRBV15 and J usage is TRBJ1-1; D may be TRBD1 (5 bases). This CDR3 contains 15 residues. The V and J ends lost 0 bases and 8 bases respectively, with 16 bases between them. From germline, CDR1 is LNHNV and CDR2 YYDKDF (reference sequence). CDR3 sequence: CATSRDRDPSSEAFF. DNA of the CDR3: TGTGCCACCAGCAGAGATCGGGACCCTTCATCCGAAGCTTTCTTT.

A few counts support this clonotype. The CDR3 DNA reads as TGCGCCAGCTGTCGGGACCTTACCGTTTACGAGCAGTACTTC. Protein: CASCRDLTVYEQYF. V is TRBV5-1 and J is TRBJ2-7, with D perhaps being TRBD1 or TRBD2 (5 bases each). This CDR3 has 14 residues. Germline CDR1 is SGHRS and CDR2 is YFSETQ. The V end lost 7 bases, the J end lost 4 bases, and 18 bases lay between the germline ends.

This clonotype was recorded a few times. V usage is TRBV5-5 and J usage is TRBJ1-6; D unresolved. The CDR3 loop spans 14 amino acids. V lost 3 bases to trimming and J lost 10 bases, with 14 bases between them. Germline V gene data show CDR1 as SGHKS and CDR2 as YYEKEE (reference sequence). CDR3 loop: CASSSFGSQSPLHF. In DNA, the CDR3 is TGTGCCAGCAGCTCGTTCGGTTCTCAATCACCCCTCCACTTT.

This clonotype was seen a handful of times. The CDR3 is CASSFLTGSEAFF. In DNA, the CDR3 is TGTGCCAGCAGCTTTCTGACAGGGTCTGAAGCTTTCTTT. The V call is TRBV5-5, the J call TRBJ1-1, with 7 bases aligning to TRBD1. This CDR3 is built from 13 residues. Trimming removed 2 bases from V and 6 bases from J; junction bases left unmatched: 4. The germline V gene has CDR1 SGHKS and CDR2 YYEKEE (reference sequence).

This chain connects TRBV6-2 or TRBV6-3 to TRBJ2-3, with 8 bases matching TRBD2. The CDR3 spans 17 residues. Germline-derived CDR1 and CDR2 are MNHEY and SVGEGT. Losses at the gene ends were 0 bases for V and 4 bases for J; bases not matched to a gene: 9. The CDR3 coding sequence is TGTGCCAGCAGTTACTCGATTTCCAGCGGGAGCGCAGATACGCAGTATTTT. Amino acid sequence: CASSYSISSGSADTQYF.

The rearrangement joins TRBV20-1 to TRBJ2-2; 7 bases align to TRBD1. Germline-derived CDR1 and CDR2 are DFQATT and SNEGSKA (reference sequence). CDR3 length: 15 amino acids. V lost 6 bases to trimming and J lost 5 bases; unmatched junction nucleotides: 12. The CDR3 DNA follows: TGCAGTGCCGTATCGACAGGGCTGGGGACCGGGGAGCTGTTTTTT. Protein: CSAVSTGLGTGELFF.

This clonotype was seen repeatedly, ten times or more. V and J are TRBV7-9 and TRBJ2-7; D could derive from TRBD1 or TRBD2 (5 bases each). The CDR3 sequence is 14 residues long. With 5 bases removed from V and 4 bases from J, the gap between germline ends came to 15 bases. The germline gives CDR1 SEHNR, CDR2 FQNEAQ (reference sequence). In nucleotides, the CDR3 is TGTGCCAGCAGCCCAGGGACGGGGATTTACGAGCAGTACTTC. This encodes CASSPGTGIYEQYF.

The chain recombines TRBV29-1 with TRBJ2-7; perhaps TRBD1 as D (6 bases). V shed 5 bases and J shed 3 bases, with 14 bases lying between them. This CDR3 comprises 13 residues. Germline V gene lookup returns CDR1 SQVTM and CDR2 ANQGSEA. CDR3 sequence reads: CSVRQEIGYEQYF. CDR3 sequence (DNA): TGCAGCGTTAGACAGGAAATAGGCTACGAGCAGTACTTC.

The rearrangement links TRBV7-9 to TRBJ2-3, with 10 nucleotides matching TRBD2. CDR3 size: 15 residues. J gave up 6 bases and V 6 bases, and 9 bases lay outside the gene matches. Germline CDR1 SEHNR, CDR2 FQNEAQ (reference sequence). The CDR3 loop reads CASRHTSGVGDTQYF. Written as DNA, the CDR3 is TGTGCCAGCAGACATACTAGCGGGGTAGGCGATACGCAGTATTTT.

V and J are TRBV4-1 and TRBJ2-7, with TRBD2 identical over 12 bases. V shed 0 bases and J 7 bases; nucleotides not matched to a gene: 4. The CDR3 sequence is 15 residues long. Germline CDR1 and CDR2: MGHRA and YSYEKL. The DNA for the CDR3 is TGCGCCAGCAGCCAAGATCACGGACTAGCGGGGGAGCAGTACTTC. Amino acids: CASSQDHGLAGEQYF.

The chain links TRBV9 to TRBJ1-2; 7 bases agree with TRBD1. From germline, CDR1 is SGDLS and CDR2 YYNGEE. There are 15 residues in the CDR3. Losses at the gene ends were 4 bases for V and 4 bases for J; bases not matched to a gene: 10. CDR3 region: CASSPHRGLGYGYTF. For the CDR3, the DNA is TGTGCCAGCAGCCCGCACAGGGGCCTCGGCTATGGCTACACCTTC.

The rearrangement links TRBV12-3 or TRBV12-4 to TRBJ2-3; D perhaps matches TRBD2 (6 bases). There are 14 residues in the CDR3. Trimming stripped 3 bases from V and 2 bases from J, with 9 bases between. CDR3 sequence: CASSFTGDTDTQYF. CDR3 sequence (DNA): TGTGCCAGCAGTTTTACGGGGGACACAGATACGCAGTATTTT.

This clonotype was detected once. This chain connects TRBV11-1 to TRBJ1-1; D unresolved. There are 15 residues in the CDR3. The V gene lost 3 bases and the J gene lost 0 bases, with 11 bases spanning the gap. Germline assignment: CDR1 SGHAT and CDR2 FQDESV (reference sequence). This CDR3 reads CASSFSGNMNTEAFF. The CDR3, as DNA: TGTGCCAGCAGCTTTTCGGGGAACATGAACACTGAAGCTTTCTTT.

J is TRBJ1-4 and V is TRBV18, with 8 bases fitting TRBD1. Germline CDR1 is KGHSH and CDR2 is LQKENI. V lost 3 bases, J lost 5 bases, and 11 bases stayed unmatched. The CDR3 extends over 17 amino acids. CDR3 sequence: CASSPLRSRDRNEKLFF. The CDR3 DNA reads TGTGCCAGCTCACCGTTGAGGAGCCGGGACAGGAATGAAAAACTGTTTTTT. The whole variable domain, remainder taken from reference TRBV18 and TRBJ1-4, is NAGVMQNPRHLVRRRGQEARLRCSPMKGHSHVYWYRQLPEEGLKFMVYLQKENIIDESGMPKERFSAEFPKEGPSILRIQQVVRGDSAAYFCASSPLRSRDRNEKLFFGSGTQLSVL.

The chain links TRBV29-1 to TRBJ2-3; D is ambiguous. CDR3 length: 12 residues. CDR1 and CDR2 from the germline V gene are SQVTM and ANQGSEA. V was shortened by 6 bases and J by 6 bases, with 13 bases between the two germline ends. Here the CDR3 reads CSVACPDDTQYF. As DNA, the CDR3 is TGCAGCGTCGCTTGCCCGGACGATACGCAGTATTTT.

J is TRBJ2-7 and V is TRBV7-2; 9 positions match TRBD1. Per the germline V gene, CDR1 is SGHTA and CDR2 is FQGNSA. V dropped 5 bases and J dropped 5; count of bases not matched to a gene: 13. The CDR3 extends over 16 amino acids. This CDR3 is CASSPGTGRILDEQYF. The CDR3 region has the DNA TGTGCCAGCAGCCCCGGGACAGGGAGAATCCTCGACGAGCAGTACTTC.

The gene calls are TRBV11-3 and TRBJ2-1, with D unresolved. CDR1 and CDR2 from the germline V gene are SGHNT and YENEEA. Trimming stripped 5 bases from V and 15 bases from J, with 17 bases between. This CDR3 has 12 residues. CDR3 sequence: CASSRGPLPLFF. CDR3 sequence (DNA): TGTGCCAGCAGCAGAGGACCCCTCCCGCTGTTCTTC.

The chain has TRBV7-2 and TRBJ2-3; D gene uncertain. V was shortened by 1 base and J by 6 bases, with 5 bases between the two germline ends. This CDR3 has 12 residues. CDR1 SGHTA and CDR2 FQGNSA come from the germline V gene. The CDR3 DNA sequence: TGTGCCAGCAGCTTAGTTTTTGATACGCAGTATTTT. Encoded protein: CASSLVFDTQYF.

The V gene is TRBV28, the J gene TRBJ2-1; D not resolved. V dropped 5 bases and J dropped 6 bases, with 17 bases sitting between them. CDR3 length: 15 amino acids. The V gene's germline CDR1 is MDHEN and CDR2 SYDVKM. CDR3 region: CASSTLIALSNEQFF. DNA for the CDR3: TGTGCCAGCAGTACGCTAATAGCCCTTTCCAATGAGCAGTTCTTC.

This clonotype was recorded at least ten times. This sequence joins TRBV28 and TRBJ1-3; D remains unclear. Trimming left V 6 bases short and J 4 bases short, with 4 bases between. Looked up from germline, CDR1 is MDHEN and CDR2 is SYDVKM. CDR3 length: 11 amino acids. The CDR3: CASSYGNTIYF. DNA of the CDR3: TGTGCCAGCAGCTACGGAAACACCATATATTTT. Filled out from reference TRBV28 and TRBJ1-3, the complete variable domain reads DVKVTQSSRYLVKRTGEKVFLECVQDMDHENMFWYRQDPGLGLRLIYFSYDVKMKEKGDIPEGYSVSREKKERFSLILESASTNQTSMYLCASSYGNTIYFGEGSWLTVV.

In this sample, this clonotype turned up once. The chain carries TRBV6-1 and TRBJ1-1, with a tentative D call TRBD1 (6 bases). The CDR3 is made up of 16 amino acids. Trimming stripped 3 bases from V and 0 bases from J, with 14 bases between. CDR1 MNHNS and CDR2 SASEGT come from the germline V gene. The CDR3 spells CASSDPPGQMNTEAFF. CDR3 nucleotide sequence: TGTGCCAGCAGTGATCCCCCAGGACAGATGAACACTGAAGCTTTCTTT.

CDR3 DNA: TGCAGCGTTGTTCCTGCTCAAGAGACCCAGTACTTC. Protein sequence: CSVVPAQETQYF. The V call is TRBV29-1, the J call TRBJ2-5; no clear D gene. CDR1 is SQVTM and CDR2 is ANQGSEA in the germline V gene. The CDR3 sequence is 12 residues long. V was clipped by 4 bases and J by 2 bases, with 8 bases between them.